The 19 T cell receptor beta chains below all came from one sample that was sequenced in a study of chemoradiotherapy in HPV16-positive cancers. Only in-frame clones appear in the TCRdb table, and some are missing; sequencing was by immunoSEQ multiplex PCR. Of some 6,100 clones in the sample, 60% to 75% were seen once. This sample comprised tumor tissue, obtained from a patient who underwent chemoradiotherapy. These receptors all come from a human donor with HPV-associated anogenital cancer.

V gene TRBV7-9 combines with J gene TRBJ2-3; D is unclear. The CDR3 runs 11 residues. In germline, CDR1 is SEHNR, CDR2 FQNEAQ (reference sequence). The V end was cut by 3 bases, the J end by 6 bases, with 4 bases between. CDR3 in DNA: TGTGCCAGCAGCTTTTTGGATACGCAGTATTTT. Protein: CASSFLDTQYF.

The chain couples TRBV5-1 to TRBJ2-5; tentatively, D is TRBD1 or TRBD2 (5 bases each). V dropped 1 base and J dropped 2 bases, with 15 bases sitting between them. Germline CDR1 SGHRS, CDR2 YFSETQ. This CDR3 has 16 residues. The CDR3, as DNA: TGCGCCAGCAGCTTGTGGTCGGGGCAGATACAAGAGACCCAGTACTTC. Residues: CASSLWSGQIQETQYF.

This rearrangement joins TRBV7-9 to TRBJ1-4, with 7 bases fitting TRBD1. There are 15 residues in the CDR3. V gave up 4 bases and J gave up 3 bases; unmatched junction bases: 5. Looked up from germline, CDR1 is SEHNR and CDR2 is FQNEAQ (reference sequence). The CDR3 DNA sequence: TGTGCCAGCAGCTACTCGGGACAGCCTAATGAAAAACTGTTTTTT. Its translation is CASSYSGQPNEKLFF.

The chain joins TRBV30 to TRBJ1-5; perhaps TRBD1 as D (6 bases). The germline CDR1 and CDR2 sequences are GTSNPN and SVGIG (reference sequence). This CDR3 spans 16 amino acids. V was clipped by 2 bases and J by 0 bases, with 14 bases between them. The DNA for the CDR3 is TGTGCCTGGAGTAGCCCGGGGGCATATAGCAATCAGCCCCAGCATTTT. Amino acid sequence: CAWSSPGAYSNQPQHF.

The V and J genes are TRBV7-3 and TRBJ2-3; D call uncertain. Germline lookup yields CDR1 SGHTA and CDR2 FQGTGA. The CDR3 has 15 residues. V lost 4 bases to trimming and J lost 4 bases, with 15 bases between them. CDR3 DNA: TGTGCCAGCAGCTATGGGTGGGCCCTCCCAGATACGCAGTATTTT. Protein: CASSYGWALPDTQYF.

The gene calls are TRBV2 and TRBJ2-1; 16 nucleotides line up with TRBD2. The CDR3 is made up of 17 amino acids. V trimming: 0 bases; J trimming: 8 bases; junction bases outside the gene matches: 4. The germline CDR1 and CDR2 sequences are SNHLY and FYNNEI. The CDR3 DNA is TGTGCCAGCAGTGAAGCGCGGGGACTAGCGGGAGGGCATGAGCAGTTCTTC. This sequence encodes CASSEARGLAGGHEQFF. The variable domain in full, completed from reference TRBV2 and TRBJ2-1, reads EPEVTQTPSHQVTQMGQEVILRCVPISNHLYFYWYRQILGQKVEFLVSFYNNEISEKSEIFDDQFSVERPDGSNFTLKIRSTKLEDSAMYFCASSEARGLAGGHEQFFGPGTRLTVL.

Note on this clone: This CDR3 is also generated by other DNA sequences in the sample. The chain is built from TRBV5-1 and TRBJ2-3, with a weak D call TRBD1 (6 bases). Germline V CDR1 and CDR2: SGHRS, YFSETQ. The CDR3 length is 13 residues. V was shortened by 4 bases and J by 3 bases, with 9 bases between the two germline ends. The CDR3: CASSVDSTDTQYF. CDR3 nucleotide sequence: TGCGCCAGCAGCGTGGACAGTACAGATACGCAGTATTTT. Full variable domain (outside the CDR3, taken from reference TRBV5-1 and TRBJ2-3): KAGVTQTPRYLIKTRGQQVTLSCSPISGHRSVSWYQQTPGQGLQFLFEYFSETQRNKGNFPGRFSGRQFSNSRSEMNVSTLELGDSALYLCASSVDSTDTQYFGPGTRLTVL.

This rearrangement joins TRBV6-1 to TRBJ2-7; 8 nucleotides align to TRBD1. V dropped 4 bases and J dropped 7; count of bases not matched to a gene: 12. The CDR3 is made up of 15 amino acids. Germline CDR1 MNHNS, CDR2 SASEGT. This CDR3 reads CASSGRRTGNGEQYF. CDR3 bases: TGTGCCAGCAGTGGGCGGCGGACAGGGAACGGGGAGCAGTACTTC.

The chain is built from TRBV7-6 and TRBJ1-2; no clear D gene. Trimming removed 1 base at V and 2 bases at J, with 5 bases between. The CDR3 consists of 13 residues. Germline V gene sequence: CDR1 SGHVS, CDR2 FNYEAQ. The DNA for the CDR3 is TGTGCCAGCAGCTTAGGCCAGAACTATGGCTACACCTTC. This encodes CASSLGQNYGYTF.

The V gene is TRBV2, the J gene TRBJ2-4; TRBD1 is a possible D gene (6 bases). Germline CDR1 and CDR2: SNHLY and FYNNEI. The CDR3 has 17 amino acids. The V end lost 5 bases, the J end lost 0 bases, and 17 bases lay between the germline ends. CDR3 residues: CASSSTGGGLAKNIQYF. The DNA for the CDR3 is TGTGCCAGCAGTTCGACAGGTGGGGGTTTAGCCAAAAACATTCAGTACTTC.

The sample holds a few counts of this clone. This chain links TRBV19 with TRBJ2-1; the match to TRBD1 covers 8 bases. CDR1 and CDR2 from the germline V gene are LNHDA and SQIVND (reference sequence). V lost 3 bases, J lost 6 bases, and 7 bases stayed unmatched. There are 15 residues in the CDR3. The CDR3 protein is CASSIPGGAGNEQFF. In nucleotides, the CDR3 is TGTGCCAGTAGTATTCCAGGGGGCGCCGGCAATGAGCAGTTCTTC.

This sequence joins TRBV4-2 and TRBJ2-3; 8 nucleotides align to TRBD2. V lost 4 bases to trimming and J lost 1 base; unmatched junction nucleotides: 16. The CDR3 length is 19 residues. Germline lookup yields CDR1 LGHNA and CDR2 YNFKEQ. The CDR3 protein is CASSPALASGSRGTDTQYF. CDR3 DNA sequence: TGTGCCAGCAGCCCAGCGTTAGCCAGCGGGAGTCGCGGCACAGATACGCAGTATTTT.

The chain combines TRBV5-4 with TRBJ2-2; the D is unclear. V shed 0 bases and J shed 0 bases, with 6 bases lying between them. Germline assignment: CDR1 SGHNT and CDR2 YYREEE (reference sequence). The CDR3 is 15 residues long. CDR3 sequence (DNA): TGTGCCAGCAGCTTGGGTGTAACGAACACCGGGGAGCTGTTTTTT. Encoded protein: CASSLGVTNTGELFF.

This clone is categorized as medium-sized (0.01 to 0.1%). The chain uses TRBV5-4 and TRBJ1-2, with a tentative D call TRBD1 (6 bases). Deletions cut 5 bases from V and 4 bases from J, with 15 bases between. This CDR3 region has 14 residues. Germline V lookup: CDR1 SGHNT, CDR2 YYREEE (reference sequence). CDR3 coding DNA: TGTGCCAGCAGGCCGGACACAGGGTCCTATGGCTACACCTTC. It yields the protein CASRPDTGSYGYTF.

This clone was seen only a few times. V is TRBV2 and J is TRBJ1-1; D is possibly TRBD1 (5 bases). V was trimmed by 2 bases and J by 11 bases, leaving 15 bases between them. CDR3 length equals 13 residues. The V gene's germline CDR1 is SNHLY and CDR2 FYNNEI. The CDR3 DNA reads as TGTGCCAGCAGTGAAAGGAGGCAGGGTTGGGCTTTCTTT. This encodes CASSERRQGWAFF.

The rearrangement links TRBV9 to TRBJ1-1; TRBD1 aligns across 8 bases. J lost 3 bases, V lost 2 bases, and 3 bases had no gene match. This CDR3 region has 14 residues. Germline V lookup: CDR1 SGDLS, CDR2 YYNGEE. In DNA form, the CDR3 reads TGTGCCAGCAGCGTCTCAGGGGGCCACACTGAAGCTTTCTTT. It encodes CASSVSGGHTEAFF.

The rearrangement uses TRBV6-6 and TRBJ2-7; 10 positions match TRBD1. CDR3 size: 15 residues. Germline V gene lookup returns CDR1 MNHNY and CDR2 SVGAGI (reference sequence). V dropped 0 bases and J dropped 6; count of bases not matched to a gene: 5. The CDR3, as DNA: TGTGCCAGCAGTTACTCTGGGACAGGGGTAGCCGAGCAGTACTTC. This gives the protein CASSYSGTGVAEQYF.

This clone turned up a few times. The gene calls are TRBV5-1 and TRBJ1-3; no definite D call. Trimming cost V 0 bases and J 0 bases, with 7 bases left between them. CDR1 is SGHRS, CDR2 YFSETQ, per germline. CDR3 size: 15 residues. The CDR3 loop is CASSLDPRSGNTIYF. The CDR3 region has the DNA TGCGCCAGCAGCTTGGACCCCCGCTCTGGAAACACCATATATTTT.

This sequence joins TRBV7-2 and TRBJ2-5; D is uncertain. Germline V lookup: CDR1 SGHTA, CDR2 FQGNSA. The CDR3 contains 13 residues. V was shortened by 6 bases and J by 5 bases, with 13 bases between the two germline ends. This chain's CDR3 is CASSSSGRETQYF. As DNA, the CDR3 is TGTGCCAGCAGTTCATCCGGACGGGAGACCCAGTACTTC.